Only a few counts were recorded for the clone carrying this TCR beta chain. Investigators profiled TCR beta VDJ and CDR3 from genomic DNA template. TCRdb re-derived calls from the reads in MiXCR, one entry per CDR3 protein. This sample carries about 200,000 distinct CDR3 sequences, over 55% of them seen once, and the ten largest clones take under 60%. The data stem from a study of CD8+CD57+ T cells in acquired aplastic anemia. The authors sequenced patients whose flow cytometry had shown CD8+CD57+ cell expansion. The enrolled patients all had severe acquired aplastic anemia. The study sampled blood from patients who had received no therapy. The clonotype originates from a human donor with aplastic anemia. Material for sequencing was sorted CD4+, CD8+, or CD8+CD57+ T cells (not recorded which) from PBMCs.

This chain's CDR3 is CASSLYTRGLGGAWQTQYF. The CDR3 DNA reads TGTGCCAGCAGCTTATATACTAGGGGCCTAGGCGGGGCCTGGCAGACGCAGTATTTT. This sequence joins TRBV7-9 and TRBJ2-3; a possible D gene is TRBD2 (6 bases). Trimming removed 2 bases from V and 9 bases from J, with 30 bases in between. The CDR3 is made up of 19 amino acids. Germline loops: CDR1 SEHNR, CDR2 FQNEAQ (reference sequence).